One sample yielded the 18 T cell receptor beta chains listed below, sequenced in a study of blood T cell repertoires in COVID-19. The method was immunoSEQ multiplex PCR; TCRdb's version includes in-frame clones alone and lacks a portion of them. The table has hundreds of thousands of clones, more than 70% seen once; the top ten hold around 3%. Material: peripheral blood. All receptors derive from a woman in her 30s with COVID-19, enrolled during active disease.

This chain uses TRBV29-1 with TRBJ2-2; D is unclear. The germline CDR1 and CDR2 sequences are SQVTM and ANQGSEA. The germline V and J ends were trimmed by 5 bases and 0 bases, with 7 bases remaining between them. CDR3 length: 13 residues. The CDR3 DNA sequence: TGCAGCGTTTCCAGGTCGAACACCGGGGAGCTGTTTTTT. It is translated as CSVSRSNTGELFF.

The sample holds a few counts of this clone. The chain's CDR3 is CASRGQGAGEQYF. CDR3 nucleotide sequence: TGTGCAAGCCGGGGACAGGGGGCTGGGGAGCAGTACTTC. The chain links TRBV28 to TRBJ2-7; TRBD1 matches 12 bases. This CDR3 is built from 13 residues. CDR1 is MDHEN, CDR2 SYDVKM, per germline.

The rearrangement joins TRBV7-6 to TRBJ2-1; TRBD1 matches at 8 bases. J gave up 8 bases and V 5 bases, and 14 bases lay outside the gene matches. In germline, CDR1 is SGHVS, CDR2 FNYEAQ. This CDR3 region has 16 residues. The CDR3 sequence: CASSARQGPTFDEQFF. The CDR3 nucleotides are TGTGCCAGCAGCGCAAGACAGGGGCCGACGTTTGATGAGCAGTTCTTC.

This CDR3 reads CASARQEEQFF. The CDR3 DNA sequence: TGTGCCAGCGCCCGACAGGAAGAGCAGTTCTTC. V gene TRBV5-6 combines with J gene TRBJ2-1, with D possibly TRBD1 on 6 matching bases. The V gene's germline CDR1 is SGHDT and CDR2 YYEEEE. V was pared by 7 bases and J by 10 bases, with 12 bases between. The CDR3 has 11 amino acids.

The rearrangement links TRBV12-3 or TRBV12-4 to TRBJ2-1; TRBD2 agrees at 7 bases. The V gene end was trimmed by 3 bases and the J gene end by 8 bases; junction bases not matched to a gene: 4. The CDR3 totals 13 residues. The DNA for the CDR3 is TGTGCCAGCAGTTTCGGGGGGAGCGATGAGCAGTTCTTC. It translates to CASSFGGSDEQFF.

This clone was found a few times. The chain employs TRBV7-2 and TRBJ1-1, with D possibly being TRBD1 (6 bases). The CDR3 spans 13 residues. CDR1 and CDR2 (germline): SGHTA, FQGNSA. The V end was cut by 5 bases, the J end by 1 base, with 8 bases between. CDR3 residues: CASSPTGNTEAFF. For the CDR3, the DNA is TGTGCCAGCAGCCCGACAGGGAACACTGAAGCTTTCTTT.

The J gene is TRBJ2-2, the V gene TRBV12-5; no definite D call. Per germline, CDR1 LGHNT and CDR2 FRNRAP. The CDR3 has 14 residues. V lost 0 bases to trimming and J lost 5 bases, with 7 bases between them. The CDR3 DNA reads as TGTGCTAGTGGTTTGGTTCCAAATACCGGGGAGCTGTTTTTT. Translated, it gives CASGLVPNTGELFF. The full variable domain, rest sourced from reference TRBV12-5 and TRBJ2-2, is DARVTQTPRHKVTEMGQEVTMRCQPILGHNTVFWYRQTMMQGLELLAYFRNRAPLDDSGMPKDRFSAEMPDATLATLKIQPSEPRDSAVYFCASGLVPNTGELFFGEGSRLTVL.

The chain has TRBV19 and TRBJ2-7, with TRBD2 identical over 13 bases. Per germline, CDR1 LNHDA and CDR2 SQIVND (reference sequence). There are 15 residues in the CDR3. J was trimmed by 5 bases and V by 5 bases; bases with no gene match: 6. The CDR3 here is CASSGLAGVVHEQYF. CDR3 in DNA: TGTGCCAGTAGTGGACTAGCGGGGGTCGTCCACGAGCAGTACTTC.

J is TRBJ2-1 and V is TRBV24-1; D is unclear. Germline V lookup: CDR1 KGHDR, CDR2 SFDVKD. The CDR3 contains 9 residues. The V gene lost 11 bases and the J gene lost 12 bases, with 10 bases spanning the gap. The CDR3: CAMGLRQFF. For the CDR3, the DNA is TGTGCCATGGGCTTACGGCAGTTCTTC.

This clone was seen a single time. The CDR3 reads CASMKLNYGYTF. As DNA, the CDR3 is TGTGCCAGCATGAAACTTAACTATGGCTACACCTTC. The chain uses TRBV28 and TRBJ1-2; D call uncertain. This CDR3 has 12 amino acids. Germline CDR1 reads MDHEN; CDR2 reads SYDVKM. Trimming shortened V by 7 bases and J by 1 base, and 7 bases separated the two germline ends.

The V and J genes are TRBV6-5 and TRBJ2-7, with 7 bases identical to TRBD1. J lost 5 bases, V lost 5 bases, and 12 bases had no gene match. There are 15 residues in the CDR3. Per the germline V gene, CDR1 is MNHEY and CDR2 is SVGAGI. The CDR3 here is CASSPNPTGAHEQYF. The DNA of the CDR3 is TGTGCCAGCAGTCCGAATCCTACAGGGGCCCACGAGCAGTACTTC.

Here the CDR3 reads CASSYSGTANTGELFF. DNA for the CDR3: TGTGCCAGCAGTTACTCCGGGACAGCCAACACCGGGGAGCTGTTTTTT. The rearrangement uses TRBV6-2 or TRBV6-3 and TRBJ2-2; 7 nucleotides line up with TRBD1. CDR1 and CDR2 from the germline V gene are MNHEY and SVGEGT. With 0 bases clipped from V and 2 bases from J, the junction kept 3 bases outside the gene matches. The CDR3 consists of 16 residues.

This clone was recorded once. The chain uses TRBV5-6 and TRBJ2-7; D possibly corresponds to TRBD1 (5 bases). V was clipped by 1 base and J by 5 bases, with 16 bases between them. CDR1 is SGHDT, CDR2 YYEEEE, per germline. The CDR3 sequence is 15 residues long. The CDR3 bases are TGTGCCAGCAGCTTGATCAAAGGGGCGGTGGACGAGCAGTACGTC. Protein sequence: CASSLIKGAVDEQYV.

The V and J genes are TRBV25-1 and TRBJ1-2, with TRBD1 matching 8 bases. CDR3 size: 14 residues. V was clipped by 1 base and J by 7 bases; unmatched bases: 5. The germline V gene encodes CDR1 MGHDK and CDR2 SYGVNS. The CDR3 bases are TGTGCCAGCAGTGAATTCGGACAGGGTAGTGGCTACACCTTC. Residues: CASSEFGQGSGYTF.

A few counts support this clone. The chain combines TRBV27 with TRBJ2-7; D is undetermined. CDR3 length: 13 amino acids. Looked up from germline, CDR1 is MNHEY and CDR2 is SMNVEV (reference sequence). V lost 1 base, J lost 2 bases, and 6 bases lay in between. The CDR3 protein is CASSLYPTYEQYF. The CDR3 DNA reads TGTGCCAGCAGTTTATACCCTACCTACGAGCAGTACTTC.

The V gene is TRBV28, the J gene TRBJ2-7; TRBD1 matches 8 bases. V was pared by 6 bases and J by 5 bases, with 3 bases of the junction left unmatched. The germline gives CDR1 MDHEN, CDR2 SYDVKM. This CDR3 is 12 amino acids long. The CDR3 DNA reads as TGTGCCAGCAGCTCGGACAGGGACGAGCAGTACTTC. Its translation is CASSSDRDEQYF.

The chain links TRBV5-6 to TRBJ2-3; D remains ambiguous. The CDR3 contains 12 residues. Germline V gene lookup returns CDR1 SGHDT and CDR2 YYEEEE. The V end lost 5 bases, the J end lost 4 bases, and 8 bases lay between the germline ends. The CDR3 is CASSYNADTQYF. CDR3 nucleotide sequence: TGTGCCAGCAGTTACAACGCAGATACGCAGTATTTT.

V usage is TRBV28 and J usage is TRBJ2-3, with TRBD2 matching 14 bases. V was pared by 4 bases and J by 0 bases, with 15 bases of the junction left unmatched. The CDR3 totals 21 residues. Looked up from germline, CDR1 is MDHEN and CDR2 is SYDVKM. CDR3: CASSWAAGLAGGERSTDTQYF. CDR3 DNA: TGTGCCAGCAGTTGGGCGGCAGGACTAGCGGGGGGCGAGAGAAGCACAGATACGCAGTATTTT. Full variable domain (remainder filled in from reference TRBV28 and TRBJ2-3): DVKVTQSSRYLVKRTGEKVFLECVQDMDHENMFWYRQDPGLGLRLIYFSYDVKMKEKGDIPEGYSVSREKKERFSLILESASTNQTSMYLCASSWAAGLAGGERSTDTQYFGPGTRLTVL.